These 30 T cell receptor beta chains were all obtained from the same sample, sequenced in a study of blood T cell repertoires in COVID-19. Assay used: immunoSEQ multiplex PCR; TCRdb lists only in-frame clones, some missing. The data show more than 65,000 clones, approximately 75% seen once. Sequenced material: peripheral blood. All receptors derive from a woman aged 55-70 years with acute or convalescent COVID-19.

CDR3 in DNA: TGTGCCAGCAGCCTGGTTGAGGGGAGGGAGACCCAGTACTTC. Its protein product is CASSLVEGRETQYF. The J gene is TRBJ2-5, the V gene TRBV5-5; D is possibly TRBD2 (6 bases). V was trimmed by 4 bases and J by 5 bases, leaving 15 bases between them. CDR1 SGHKS and CDR2 YYEKEE come from the germline V gene (reference sequence). The CDR3 covers 14 residues.

This chain uses TRBV9 with TRBJ1-2; 8 bases agree with TRBD1. The germline CDR1 and CDR2 sequences are SGDLS and YYNGEE. Trimming took 3 bases from V and 7 from J; bases not matched to a gene: 11. This CDR3 comprises 15 residues. CDR3 bases: TGTGCCAGCAGCGCCTTGGACAGGGTGATAGGTGGCTACACCTTC. Residues: CASSALDRVIGGYTF.

The chain links TRBV18 to TRBJ2-3; a possible D gene is TRBD2 (6 bases). The CDR3 runs 15 residues. Deletions cut 6 bases from V and 5 bases from J, with 18 bases between. CDR1 is KGHSH and CDR2 is LQKENI in the germline V gene. Written as DNA, the CDR3 is TGTGCCAGCTCTCGCGGGACTCCCCAGGGAGATACGCAGTATTTT. This encodes CASSRGTPQGDTQYF.

This clone was detected a few times. This rearrangement joins TRBV7-9 to TRBJ2-1; no firm D call. Germline V gene sequence: CDR1 SEHNR, CDR2 FQNEAQ (reference sequence). Between the trimmed V and J ends, which lost 0 bases and 0 bases, there was a span of 3 bases. This CDR3 contains 14 residues. The CDR3 nucleotides are TGTGCCAGCAGCTTAGCCGGCTCCTACAATGAGCAGTTCTTC. Protein sequence: CASSLAGSYNEQFF. The variable domain in full, completed from reference TRBV7-9 and TRBJ2-1, reads DTGVSQNPRHKITKRGQNVTFRCDPISEHNRLYWYRQTLGQGPEFLTYFQNEAQLEKSRLLSDRFSAERPKGSFSTLEIQRTEQGDSAMYLCASSLAGSYNEQFFGPGTRLTVL.

The sample holds one count of this clone. The V and J genes are TRBV7-3 and TRBJ2-5, with 7 bases identical to TRBD1. Germline V CDR1 and CDR2: SGHTA, FQGTGA. The CDR3 totals 15 residues. V was pared by 5 bases and J by 5 bases, with 11 bases of the junction left unmatched. The DNA for the CDR3 is TGTGCCAGCAGCCGATCGGGACAGCCAGGGGAGACCCAGTACTTC. It translates to CASSRSGQPGETQYF.

This clone was picked up one time. V gene TRBV29-1 combines with J gene TRBJ1-2, with 7 bases that match TRBD1. This CDR3 comprises 11 residues. The J segment lost 5 bases and the V segment lost 4 bases, leaving 1 base of the junction unmatched. Germline CDR1 reads SQVTM; CDR2 reads ANQGSEA. CDR3 sequence: CSVGDRYGYTF. The CDR3, as DNA: TGCAGCGTTGGGGACAGATATGGCTACACCTTC. The full variable domain, in which reference TRBV29-1 and TRBJ1-2 provide the parts outside the CDR3, is SAVISQKPSRDICQRGTSLTIQCQVDSQVTMMFWYRQQPGQSLTLIATANQGSEATYESGFVIDKFPISRPNLTFSTLTVSNMSPEDSSIYLCSVGDRYGYTFGSGTRLTVV.

V gene TRBV12-3 or TRBV12-4 combines with J gene TRBJ1-1; D possibly corresponds to TRBD1 (5 bases). This CDR3 comprises 13 residues. Trimming stripped 7 bases from V and 1 base from J, with 10 bases between. This CDR3 is CASTRQPNTEAFF. The DNA for the CDR3 is TGTGCCAGCACCCGACAGCCGAACACTGAAGCTTTCTTT.

J is TRBJ1-1 and V is TRBV5-4; D ambiguous. The CDR3 has 15 amino acids. Germline loops: CDR1 SGHNT, CDR2 YYREEE (reference sequence). Trimming took off 0 bases at V and 1 base at J, with 10 bases between the two ends. CDR3 loop: CASSLATGTNTEAFF. As DNA, the CDR3 is TGTGCCAGCAGCTTGGCCACGGGTACGAACACTGAAGCTTTCTTT.

V gene TRBV6-4 combines with J gene TRBJ2-5; D not certain. V lost 2 bases and J 8 bases, leaving 9 bases between the germline ends. This CDR3 has 12 amino acids. Germline V CDR1 and CDR2: MRHNA, SNTAGT. CDR3 residues: CASSDERGTQYF. The CDR3 DNA reads as TGTGCCAGCAGTGACGAGCGAGGAACCCAGTACTTC.

J is TRBJ2-3 and V is TRBV28; D is perhaps TRBD1 (5 bases). This CDR3 region has 15 residues. Germline V gene sequence: CDR1 MDHEN, CDR2 SYDVKM. The germline V and J ends were trimmed by 3 bases and 2 bases, with 12 bases remaining between them. In DNA form, the CDR3 reads TGTGCCAGCAGTTTCATCGCAGGGAACACAGATACGCAGTATTTT. This translates into CASSFIAGNTDTQYF.

Here the CDR3 reads CASTAGKVQPQHF. CDR3 nucleotides: TGTGCCAGCACCGCAGGGAAGGTTCAGCCCCAGCATTTT. V gene TRBV12-3 or TRBV12-4 combines with J gene TRBJ1-5; D is perhaps TRBD1 (5 bases). The CDR3 is 13 amino acids. Trimming left V 7 bases short and J 6 bases short, with 13 bases between.

The genes are TRBV7-3 and TRBJ2-5; 9 bases align to TRBD1. This CDR3 spans 15 amino acids. With 5 bases clipped from V and 4 bases from J, the junction kept 8 bases outside the gene matches. Germline V gene sequence: CDR1 SGHTA, CDR2 FQGTGA. CDR3 amino acids: CASSEQGARTETQYF. The CDR3 coding sequence is TGTGCCAGCAGCGAACAGGGGGCCCGGACAGAGACCCAGTACTTC.

This chain uses TRBV5-5 with TRBJ2-1, with 11 bases fitting TRBD2. V shed 5 bases and J 5 bases; nucleotides not matched to a gene: 9. CDR1 and CDR2 (germline): SGHKS, YYEKEE (reference sequence). This CDR3 is 16 amino acids long. For the CDR3, the DNA is TGTGCCAGCAGTTGGTATAGCGGGGGGGCGGACAATGAGCAGTTCTTC. It specifies CASSWYSGGADNEQFF.

This clone was detected only once. This chain joins TRBV10-2 and TRBJ2-6; TRBD2 matches 7 bases. V gave up 2 bases and J gave up 0 bases; unmatched junction bases: 4. Germline loops: CDR1 WSHSY, CDR2 SAAADI. There are 17 residues in the CDR3. The CDR3 loop is CASSELGTTSGANVLTF. The CDR3 DNA reads as TGCGCCAGCAGTGAGCTTGGGACTACCTCTGGGGCCAACGTCCTGACTTTC.

This clone was counted between two and nine times. V gene TRBV4-3 combines with J gene TRBJ1-6; D uncertain. Germline values: CDR1 LGHNA, CDR2 YSLEER. CDR3 length: 12 amino acids. Trimming stripped 9 bases from V and 6 bases from J, with 9 bases between. CDR3: CASRVSNSPLHF. CDR3 coding DNA: TGCGCCAGTCGGGTGTCTAATTCACCCCTCCACTTT.

This rearrangement joins TRBV6-6 to TRBJ2-5; D is ambiguous. Germline values: CDR1 MNHNY, CDR2 SVGAGI (reference sequence). Trimming pared 3 bases from V and 2 bases from J, leaving 10 bases between. The CDR3 is made up of 14 amino acids. CDR3 coding DNA: TGTGCCAGCAGTTATCCACAGAAGCAAGAGACCCAGTACTTC. Amino acids: CASSYPQKQETQYF.

This clone came up once. V is TRBV5-1 and J is TRBJ2-5, with TRBD1 as a possible D gene (5 bases). Trimming left V 3 bases short and J 6 bases short, with 15 bases between. Germline CDR1 SGHRS, CDR2 YFSETQ. This CDR3 contains 14 residues. The CDR3 here is CASSSTTEVKTQYF. The CDR3 bases are TGCGCCAGCAGCTCTACGACAGAAGTGAAGACCCAGTACTTC.

This clone was seen more than once but under ten times. The chain employs TRBV19 and TRBJ1-1, with no clear D. Trimming cost V 0 bases and J 6 bases, with 8 bases left between them. The CDR3 has 13 residues. The germline V gene has CDR1 LNHDA and CDR2 SQIVND (reference sequence). CDR3 region: CASSIEAVAEAFF. The CDR3 DNA follows: TGTGCCAGTAGTATAGAGGCGGTAGCTGAAGCTTTCTTT.

V usage is TRBV6-5 and J usage is TRBJ1-2; 8 bases align to TRBD1. The V gene end was trimmed by 7 bases and the J gene end by 4 bases; junction bases not matched to a gene: 8. The CDR3 is made up of 14 amino acids. The germline gives CDR1 MNHEY, CDR2 SVGAGI. The chain's CDR3 is CASNARQGIYGYTF. DNA for the CDR3: TGTGCCAGCAACGCACGACAGGGGATCTATGGCTACACCTTC.

This sequence joins TRBV4-1 and TRBJ1-3; tentative D call: TRBD1 (6 bases). The germline gives CDR1 MGHRA, CDR2 YSYEKL. Trimming stripped 4 bases from V and 4 bases from J, with 17 bases between. The CDR3 has 16 amino acids. CDR3 sequence reads: CASSLVSGAGGNTIYF. For the CDR3, the DNA is TGCGCCAGCAGCCTAGTTTCAGGGGCCGGGGGAAACACCATATATTTT.

The J gene is TRBJ2-1, the V gene TRBV5-1; a weak D match, TRBD2 (7 bases). CDR1 and CDR2 (germline): SGHRS, YFSETQ. V shed 3 bases and J shed 8 bases, with 15 bases lying between them. This CDR3 spans 14 amino acids. In DNA, the CDR3 is TGCGCCAGCAGCTACGGGGGGCAAGGCGATGAGCAGTTCTTC. This codes for CASSYGGQGDEQFF.

V usage is TRBV19 and J usage is TRBJ2-1; 10 bases line up with TRBD1. The junction had 11 bases not matched to a gene; V was cut back by 6 bases and J by 0 bases. Germline CDR1 and CDR2: LNHDA and SQIVND (reference sequence). The CDR3 extends over 18 amino acids. The CDR3 sequence: CASRTVLDRGSSYNEQFF. The DNA of the CDR3 is TGTGCCAGTAGAACTGTATTGGACAGGGGGAGCTCCTACAATGAGCAGTTCTTC.

The chain carries TRBV5-1 and TRBJ2-5; TRBD2 matches at 10 bases. The CDR3 extends over 15 amino acids. Germline loops: CDR1 SGHRS, CDR2 YFSETQ. V gave up 6 bases and J gave up 14 bases; unmatched junction bases: 19. In DNA, the CDR3 is TGCGCCAGCAAGAAAGGCCCGCTAGCGGGGGCCCGGCAATACTTC. This codes for CASKKGPLAGARQYF.

The chain employs TRBV19 and TRBJ2-2, with TRBD2 identical over 7 bases. Germline V CDR1 and CDR2: LNHDA, SQIVND (reference sequence). With V trimmed by 3 bases and J by 2 bases, 3 bases remained unmatched. The CDR3 length is 15 residues. The CDR3 here is CASSMGGGNTGELFF. In DNA, the CDR3 is TGTGCCAGTAGTATGGGCGGGGGTAACACCGGGGAGCTGTTTTTT.

The rearrangement uses TRBV5-5 and TRBJ2-2; tentatively, D is TRBD1 (6 bases). Germline lookup yields CDR1 SGHKS and CDR2 YYEKEE (reference sequence). The CDR3 is 16 residues long. V gave up 6 bases and J gave up 10 bases, with 25 bases separating them. CDR3 in DNA: TGTGCCAGCACCCTGAGGGCAGGGGCACAATGGGAGGAGCTGTTTTTT. Translating gives CASTLRAGAQWEELFF.

In this sample, this clone turned up a few times. The chain couples TRBV11-1 to TRBJ2-5; 11 bases line up with TRBD2. The germline V gene encodes CDR1 SGHAT and CDR2 FQDESV (reference sequence). With V trimmed by 5 bases and J by 1 base, 3 bases remained unmatched. CDR3 size: 15 residues. The CDR3 DNA is TGTGCCAGCAGCCTTAGCGGGGGGGGCCAAGAGACCCAGTACTTC. Its translation: CASSLSGGGQETQYF.

This chain joins TRBV9 and TRBJ1-1; D is unclear. The CDR3 length is 15 residues. Germline V CDR1 and CDR2: SGDLS, YYNGEE. The V end was cut by 3 bases, the J end by 0 bases, with 12 bases between. In nucleotides, the CDR3 is TGTGCCAGCAGCGCGTTGGGCCCATTGAACACTGAAGCTTTCTTT. This translates into CASSALGPLNTEAFF.

This chain links TRBV4-1 with TRBJ1-2, with D maybe TRBD1 (6 bases). Deletions cut 3 bases from V and 4 bases from J, with 12 bases between. The germline CDR1 and CDR2 sequences are MGHRA and YSYEKL. The CDR3 is 14 amino acids. CDR3 residues: CASSHDTGFYGYTF. CDR3 DNA: TGCGCCAGCAGCCATGACACAGGGTTCTATGGCTACACCTTC.

The V gene is TRBV10-3, the J gene TRBJ1-1, with D perhaps matching TRBD1 (5 bases). Germline V gene sequence: CDR1 ENHRY, CDR2 SYGVKD. CDR3 size: 16 residues. The V and J ends lost 9 bases and 0 bases respectively, with 20 bases between them. DNA for the CDR3: TGTGCCATAAGACAGATGGAGAGGCCCGTGAACACTGAAGCTTTCTTT. It codes for CAIRQMERPVNTEAFF.

The chain carries TRBV5-6 and TRBJ2-7; 9 positions agree with TRBD1. Germline-derived CDR1 and CDR2 are SGHDT and YYEEEE. The V gene end was trimmed by 7 bases and the J gene end by 2 bases; junction bases not matched to a gene: 13. The CDR3 has 16 amino acids. The CDR3 sequence is CASGGSGQGRPYEQYF. CDR3 nucleotides: TGTGCCAGCGGAGGAAGCGGACAGGGGAGACCCTACGAGCAGTACTTC.